Each of the 7 T cell receptor beta chains below was sequenced from the same sample in a study of breast tumors, draining lymph nodes, adjacent tissues. MiXCR, run by TCRdb on the multiplex PCR reads, gives a single entry per CDR3 protein. The sample contains hundreds of thousands of distinct CDR3 sequences, approximately 29% of which appear only once. Axillary draining lymph nodes of breast cancer patients supplied the node samples. The sample comprised axillary lymph node tissue. These receptors were obtained from a female donor with breast cancer. Some clones in this sample may be carry-over from other donors' samples.

On this clonotype itself: A much larger clone sits a single nucleotide away, making a read error possible. Here the CDR3 DNA reads TGTGCCAGTAGTAGAAAAACCGGGCCTAGTCAAGCAGATACGCAGTATTTT. Its translation: CASSRKTGPSQADTQYF. The chain has TRBV19 and TRBJ2-3, with no clear D. Germline CDR1 is LNHDA and CDR2 is SQIVND (reference sequence). V was clipped by 4 bases and J by 4 bases, with 21 bases between them. This CDR3 is 17 amino acids long.

As to this clonotype: Since a much larger clone is just one base distant, this may be a read error. This chain connects TRBV20-1 to TRBJ2-1, with TRBD2 identical over 13 bases. This CDR3 is built from 14 residues. Per the germline V gene, CDR1 is DFQATT and CDR2 is SNEGSKA (reference sequence). Trimming cost V 4 bases and J 9 bases; bases outside gene matches: 6. The CDR3: CSATGLAGVAEQFF. The DNA of the CDR3 is TGCAGTGCTACAGGACTAGCGGGAGTCGCTGAGCAGTTCTTC.

At least ten counts were recorded for this clonotype. The V call is TRBV6-1, the J call TRBJ1-5, with 10 bases that match TRBD1. This CDR3 is built from 15 residues. Germline lookup yields CDR1 MNHNS and CDR2 SASEGT. The ends lost 5 bases at V and 5 bases at J; junction bases unmatched: 6. The CDR3: CASSYDRGQDQPQHF. Written as DNA, the CDR3 is TGTGCCAGCAGTTACGACAGGGGGCAGGATCAGCCCCAGCATTTT.

Many counts were recorded for this clonotype. The rearrangement links TRBV20-1 to TRBJ2-3; D is undetermined. The V and J ends lost 5 bases and 10 bases respectively, with 16 bases between them. Germline V gene data show CDR1 as DFQATT and CDR2 as SNEGSKA (reference sequence). The CDR3 has 12 residues. CDR3 sequence (DNA): TGCAGTGCTCGTTCGACGGAGATTTCGCAGTATTTT. Its translation: CSARSTEISQYF.

This clonotype was counted many times. This chain links TRBV6-5 with TRBJ2-7; 8 bases are a match to TRBD1. Germline V gene lookup returns CDR1 MNHEY and CDR2 SVGAGI. Trimming cost V 7 bases and J 6 bases; bases outside gene matches: 14. This CDR3 contains 15 residues. The DNA for the CDR3 is TGTGCCAGCAAAAAAACGCAGGGGGCGCCGGGCGAGCAGTACTTC. Protein sequence: CASKKTQGAPGEQYF.

This clonotype has at least ten counts. The V gene is TRBV5-1, the J gene TRBJ2-1; 13 nucleotides match TRBD2. The germline CDR1 and CDR2 sequences are SGHRS and YFSETQ. The CDR3 sequence is 14 residues long. The V segment lost 3 bases and the J segment 7 bases; nucleotides outside the gene matches: 1. The CDR3 nucleotides read TGCGCCAGCAGCTGGACTAGCGGGAGAAATGAGCAGTTCTTC. It codes for CASSWTSGRNEQFF.

The rearrangement links TRBV28 to TRBJ1-5; 7 bases map to TRBD1. This CDR3 has 14 amino acids. Germline trimming cut 6 bases from V and 1 base from J; bases unmatched to any gene: 3. In germline, CDR1 is MDHEN, CDR2 SYDVKM. The CDR3 is CASRRTGSNQPQHF. The CDR3 bases are TGTGCCAGCAGACGGACAGGAAGCAATCAGCCCCAGCATTTT.